The rows below give T cell receptor beta chains drawn from one sample of a study of CD8 T cells in Susac syndrome. Via MiXCR, TCRdb re-called the immunoSEQ multiplex PCR reads, giving one row per CDR3 protein. Of 150,000 or so distinct CDR3 sequences listed, roughly 95% were seen once; the top ten hold approximately 0.094%. The sample was CD4+ T cells from PBMCs. Receptors originate from a human donor with multiple sclerosis. CDR3s include the opening cysteine and the closing phenylalanine or tryptophan. D genes are given only for firm matches. Rows give clone size only sometimes, using once, few, many, or a class for an expanded clone.

>TRBD1|TRBV6-2/TRBV6-3|.|TRBJ1-5
CASSLHRGGNQPQHF
TGTGCCAGCAGTCTCCACAGGGGTGGCAATCAGCCCCAGCATTTT
>TRBD2|TRBV10-3|.|TRBJ2-3
CASLRDSGSTDTQYF
TGTGCCAGCCTCAGGGATAGCGGGAGTACCGATACGCAGTATTTT
>TRBD2|TRBV20-1|.|TRBJ2-7
CSAKPTSGVSPYEQYF
TGCAGTGCTAAACCGACTAGCGGGGTTTCTCCCTACGAGCAGTACTTC
>TRBD2|TRBV20-1|few|TRBJ2-7
CSALKLGGWNSYEQYF
TGCAGTGCCCTTAAGTTGGGGGGGTGGAACTCCTACGAGCAGTACTTC
>.|TRBV29-1|.|TRBJ2-1
CSVGIDRKRNEQFF
TGCAGCGTTGGAATCGACAGGAAAAGAAATGAGCAGTTCTTC
>.|TRBV20-1|.|TRBJ2-7
CSASRAGKSYEQYF
TGCAGTGCCAGTAGGGCGGGAAAGTCCTACGAGCAGTACTTC
>.|TRBV7-9|.|TRBJ1-1
CASSLGQTRPEAFF
TGTGCCAGCAGCTTGGGGCAGACGAGACCTGAAGCTTTCTTT
>.|TRBV18|.|TRBJ1-1
CASSPNPGHTEAFF
TGTGCCAGCTCACCTAACCCGGGGCACACTGAAGCTTTCTTT
>.|TRBV6-5|.|TRBJ2-1
CASRSRPDEQFF
TGTGCCAGCAGGTCTAGGCCAGATGAGCAGTTCTTC
>.|TRBV24-1|.|TRBJ2-2
CATSDLGGELFF
TGTGCCACCAGTGATTTGGGCGGGGAGCTGTTTTTT
>.|TRBV18|once|TRBJ1-1
CASSPQGGVTEAFF
TGTGCCAGCTCACCCCAGGGAGGAGTGACTGAAGCTTTCTTT
>TRBD1|TRBV12-3/TRBV12-4|.|TRBJ2-2
CASSSRTGGLGELFF
TGTGCCAGCAGTTCCAGGACAGGGGGCCTCGGGGAGCTGTTTTTT
>TRBD2|TRBV18|.|TRBJ2-7
CASSPRLAGLYEQYF
TGTGCCAGCTCCCCTAGACTAGCGGGCCTCTACGAGCAGTACTTC
>TRBD2|TRBV6-1|.|TRBJ2-5
CASSPPPGLAVEETQYF
TGTGCCAGCAGTCCCCCCCCGGGACTAGCGGTTGAAGAGACCCAGTACTTC
>.|TRBV29-1|.|TRBJ2-5
CSVAGVRETQYF
TGCAGCGTTGCCGGGGTGAGGGAGACCCAGTACTTC
>.|TRBV29-1|once|TRBJ2-5
CSVEEETQYF
TGCAGCGTTGAAGAAGAGACCCAGTACTTC
>.|TRBV6-6|.|TRBJ2-7
CASSLRDYEQYF
TGTGCCAGCAGTCTCCGGGACTACGAGCAGTACTTC
>.|TRBV9|.|TRBJ2-1
CASSVELGEQFF
TGTGCCAGCAGCGTAGAGTTGGGGGAGCAGTTCTTC
>.|TRBV24-1|once|TRBJ2-1
CATSDPRRDPKQFF
TGTGCCACCAGTGATCCTCGCCGGGACCCCAAGCAGTTCTTC
>.|TRBV12-3/TRBV12-4|once|TRBJ1-2
CASSLGSGNYGYTF
TGTGCCAGCAGTTTAGGCTCGGGTAACTATGGCTACACCTTC
>.|TRBV30|.|TRBJ1-5
CAWSGTFDQPQHF
TGTGCCTGGAGCGGGACATTTGATCAGCCCCAGCATTTT
>.|TRBV29-1|.|TRBJ2-7
CSVSRGVFYEQYF
TGCAGCGTTTCCAGGGGAGTATTCTACGAGCAGTACTTC
>.|TRBV10-3|.|TRBJ2-7
CAISEGLALRNEQYF
TGTGCCATCAGTGAAGGACTGGCCCTCCGGAACGAGCAGTACTTC
>.|TRBV29-1|once|TRBJ2-3
CSVEMPLRTDTQYF
TGCAGCGTAGAGATGCCCCTCCGCACAGATACGCAGTATTTT
>.|TRBV30|.|TRBJ1-4
CAWRSGQGEKLFF
TGTGCCTGGAGGTCAGGGCAGGGTGAAAAACTGTTTTTT
>.|TRBV6-1|.|TRBJ1-5
CASREKKQGFNQPQHF
TGTGCCAGCAGGGAGAAAAAACAGGGATTCAATCAGCCCCAGCATTTT
>.|TRBV3-1|.|TRBJ2-2
CASSQQEYTGELFF
TGTGCCAGCAGCCAGCAGGAATACACCGGGGAGCTGTTTTTT
>.|TRBV5-6|.|TRBJ2-1
CASSSRNGGHNEQFF
TGTGCCAGCAGCTCCCGTAACGGGGGCCACAATGAGCAGTTCTTC
>TRBD2|TRBV3-1|.|TRBJ2-3
CASSSTSGSSTDTQYF
TGTGCCAGCAGCTCGACTAGCGGAAGTAGCACAGATACGCAGTATTTT
>.|TRBV7-2|once|TRBJ1-5
CASGIEQPQHF
TGTGCCAGTGGAATAGAACAGCCCCAGCATTTT
>.|TRBV6-6|.|TRBJ2-4
CASSNGGRTKNIQYF
TGTGCCAGCAGCAACGGTGGCAGAACCAAAAACATTCAGTACTTC
>.|TRBV27|.|TRBJ2-1
CASRRGGTSPWRHEQFF
TGTGCCAGCAGAAGGGGTGGAACTAGCCCTTGGCGGCATGAGCAGTTCTTC
>TRBD2|TRBV30|.|TRBJ2-3
CAWRGTSGSTDTQYF
TGTGCCTGGAGAGGGACTAGCGGGAGCACAGATACGCAGTATTTT
>.|TRBV7-8|.|TRBJ2-5
CASSLGNVQETQYF
TGTGCCAGCAGCTTAGGGAACGTGCAAGAGACCCAGTACTTC
>.|TRBV12-3/TRBV12-4|.|TRBJ2-5
CASSLQQETQYF
TGTGCCAGCAGTTTACAACAAGAGACCCAGTACTTC
>TRBD1|TRBV28|.|TRBJ2-7
CASMPGTGPSYEQYF
TGTGCCAGTATGCCGGGGACAGGGCCCTCCTACGAGCAGTACTTC
>.|TRBV12-3/TRBV12-4|.|TRBJ1-1
CASIGQQNTEAFF
TGTGCCAGCATCGGACAACAGAACACTGAAGCTTTCTTT
>.|TRBV6-2/TRBV6-3|.|TRBJ2-4
CASSYSMFQYF
TGTGCCAGCAGTTACTCGATGTTTCAGTACTTC
>.|TRBV11-2|.|TRBJ2-2
CASSSRKNTGELFF
TGTGCCAGCAGCTCCAGGAAAAACACCGGGGAGCTGTTTTTT
>.|TRBV7-9|.|TRBJ2-7
CASSPGVSLREQYF
TGTGCCAGCAGCCCCGGAGTGAGCTTACGGGAGCAGTACTTC
>TRBD1|TRBV6-2/TRBV6-3|.|TRBJ2-7
CASSYQAGGTYEQYF
TGTGCCAGCAGTTACCAGGCAGGGGGCACCTACGAGCAGTACTTC
>.|TRBV11-1|.|TRBJ1-1
CASSLNRGNEAFF
TGTGCCAGCAGCTTAAATCGAGGGAACGAAGCTTTCTTT
>TRBD2|TRBV2|.|TRBJ2-2
CAVRGLAGHTGELFF
TGTGCTGTCCGGGGGCTAGCGGGTCACACCGGGGAGCTGTTTTTT
>TRBD1|TRBV18|.|TRBJ1-1
CASSPFAGQDNTEAFF
TGTGCCAGCTCACCATTCGCTGGACAGGATAACACTGAAGCTTTCTTT
>TRBD1|TRBV6-2/TRBV6-3|.|TRBJ1-4
CASSYSDRVRNLFF
TGTGCCAGCAGTTACTCCGACAGGGTGAGAAACCTGTTTTTT
>.|TRBV30|.|TRBJ1-5
CAWSGGEQPQHF
TGTGCCTGGAGTGGAGGGGAACAGCCCCAGCATTTT
>TRBD2|TRBV7-2|.|TRBJ2-7
CASRLAGTYEQYF
TGTGCCAGCAGACTAGCGGGTACCTACGAGCAGTACTTC
>.|TRBV18|.|TRBJ2-7
CASSPPASYEQYF
TGTGCCAGCTCACCCCCGGCTTCCTACGAGCAGTACTTC
>.|TRBV25-1|once|TRBJ2-2
CASSELNSPGELFF
TGTGCCAGCAGTGAGTTGAACAGTCCCGGGGAGCTGTTTTTT
>TRBD1|TRBV10-3|once|TRBJ1-1
CAIRTGTGLHHTEAFF
TGTGCCATCAGAACCGGGACAGGGCTGCATCACACTGAAGCTTTCTTT
>.|TRBV6-5|.|TRBJ1-2
CASSFLQGLGYTF
TGTGCCAGCAGTTTCCTACAGGGTCTTGGCTACACCTTC
>.|TRBV29-1|.|TRBJ2-4
CSVRGRGRSIQYF
TGCAGCGTTAGGGGACGGGGACGAAGCATTCAGTACTTC
>.|TRBV7-2|.|TRBJ2-7
CASSFQTQGNEQYF
TGTGCCAGCAGCTTCCAAACCCAGGGGAACGAGCAGTACTTC